This is a list of T cell receptor beta chains from one sample in a study of T cells after somatic rescue of genetic block. The repertoire was sequenced with immunoSEQ multiplex PCR; TCRdb's copy has only in-frame clones and lacks some. The repertoire holds tens of thousands of clones, with roughly 93% as singletons. Material for sequencing was peripheral blood mononuclear cells (PBMCs). The receptor set was obtained from a man aged 30 to 39. CDR3s include the opening cysteine and the closing phenylalanine or tryptophan.

V gene: TRBV5-1; J gene: TRBJ1-4; CDR3 protein: CASNQGATNEKLFF
V gene: TRBV7-8; J gene: TRBJ2-7; CDR3 protein: CASSQPTSGRAGNEQYF
V gene: TRBV21-1; J gene: TRBJ2-7; CDR3 protein: CASSSNPDYEQYF
V gene: TRBV5-6; J gene: TRBJ1-5; CDR3 protein: CASSSGRGLPQHF
V gene: TRBV18; J gene: TRBJ1-5; CDR3 protein: CASSPISLGTHYSNQPQHF
V gene: TRBV7-2; J gene: TRBJ1-3; CDR3 protein: CASSPGAGRGNTIYF
V gene: TRBV6-6; J gene: TRBJ1-3; CDR3 protein: CASSYRGDSGNTIYF
V gene: TRBV4-1; J gene: TRBJ1-2; CDR3 protein: CASSQGRAGEGYTF
V gene: TRBV6-1; J gene: TRBJ1-2; CDR3 protein: CASSGLGPGLGYTF
V gene: TRBV5-1; J gene: TRBJ2-1; CDR3 protein: CASSWTGNNEQFF
V gene: TRBV5-1; J gene: TRBJ2-7; CDR3 protein: CASSLALTNYEQYF
V gene: TRBV7-2; J gene: TRBJ2-1; CDR3 protein: CASSRPRERNEQFF
V gene: TRBV9; J gene: TRBJ1-1; CDR3 protein: CASSVGYRAGTEAFF